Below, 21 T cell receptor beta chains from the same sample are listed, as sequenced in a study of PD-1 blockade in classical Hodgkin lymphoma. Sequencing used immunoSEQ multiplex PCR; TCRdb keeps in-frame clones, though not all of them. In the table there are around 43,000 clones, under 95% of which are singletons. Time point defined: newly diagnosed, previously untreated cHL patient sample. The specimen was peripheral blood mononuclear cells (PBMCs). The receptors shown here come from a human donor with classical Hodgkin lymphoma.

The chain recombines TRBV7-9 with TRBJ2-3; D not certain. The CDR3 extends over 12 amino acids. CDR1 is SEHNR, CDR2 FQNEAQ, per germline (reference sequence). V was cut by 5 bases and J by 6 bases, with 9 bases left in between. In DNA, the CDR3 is TGTGCCAGCAGCCGTCACGCGGATACGCAGTATTTT. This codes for CASSRHADTQYF.

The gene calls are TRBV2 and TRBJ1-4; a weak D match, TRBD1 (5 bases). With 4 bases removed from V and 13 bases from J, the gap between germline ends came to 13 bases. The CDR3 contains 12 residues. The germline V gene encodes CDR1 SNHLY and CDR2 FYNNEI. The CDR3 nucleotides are TGTGCCAGCAGTGGGGGGATTCCCATACTGTTTTTT. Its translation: CASSGGIPILFF.

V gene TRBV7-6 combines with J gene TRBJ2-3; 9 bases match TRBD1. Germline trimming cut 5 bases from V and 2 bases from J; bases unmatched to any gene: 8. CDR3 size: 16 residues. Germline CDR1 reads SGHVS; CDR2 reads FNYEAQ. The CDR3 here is CASSPFRDRDTDTQYF. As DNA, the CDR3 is TGTGCCAGCAGCCCTTTCCGGGACAGGGACACAGATACGCAGTATTTT.

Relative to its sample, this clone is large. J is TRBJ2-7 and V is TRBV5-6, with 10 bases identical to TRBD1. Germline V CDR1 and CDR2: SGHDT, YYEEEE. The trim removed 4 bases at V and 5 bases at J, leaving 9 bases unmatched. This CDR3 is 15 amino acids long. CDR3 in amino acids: CASSAAGQGIHEQYF. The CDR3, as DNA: TGTGCCAGCAGCGCGGCGGGACAGGGGATCCACGAGCAGTACTTC. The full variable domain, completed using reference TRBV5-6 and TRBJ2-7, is DAGVTQSPTHLIKTRGQQVTLRCSPKSGHDTVSWYQQALGQGPQFIFQYYEEEERQRGNFPDRFSGHQFPNYSSELNVNALLLGDSALYLCASSAAGQGIHEQYFGPGTRLTVT.

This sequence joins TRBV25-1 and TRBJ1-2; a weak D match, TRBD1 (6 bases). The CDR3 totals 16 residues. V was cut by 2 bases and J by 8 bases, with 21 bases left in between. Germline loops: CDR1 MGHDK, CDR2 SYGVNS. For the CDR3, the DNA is TGTGCCAGCAGTGAAAGTAATACAGGGACTATGTACGGCTACACCTTC. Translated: CASSESNTGTMYGYTF.

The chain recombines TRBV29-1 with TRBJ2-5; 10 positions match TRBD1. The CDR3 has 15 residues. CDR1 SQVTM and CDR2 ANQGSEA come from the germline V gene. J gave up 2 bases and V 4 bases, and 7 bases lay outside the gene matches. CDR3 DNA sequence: TGCAGCGTTGCCCCTGGGACAGGGGTACAAGAGACCCAGTACTTC. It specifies CSVAPGTGVQETQYF.

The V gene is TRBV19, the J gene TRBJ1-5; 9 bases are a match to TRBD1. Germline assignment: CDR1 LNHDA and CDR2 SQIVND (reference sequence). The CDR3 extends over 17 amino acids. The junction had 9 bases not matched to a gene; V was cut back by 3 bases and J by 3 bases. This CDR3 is CASSIITGGLANQPQHF. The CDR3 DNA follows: TGTGCCAGTAGTATTATAACAGGGGGCCTGGCCAATCAGCCCCAGCATTTT.

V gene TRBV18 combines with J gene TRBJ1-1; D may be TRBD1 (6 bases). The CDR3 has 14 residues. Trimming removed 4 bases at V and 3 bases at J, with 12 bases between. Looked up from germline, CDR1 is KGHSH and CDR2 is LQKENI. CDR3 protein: CASSQQGRDTEAFF. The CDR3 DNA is TGTGCCAGCTCACAACAGGGTAGGGACACTGAAGCTTTCTTT.

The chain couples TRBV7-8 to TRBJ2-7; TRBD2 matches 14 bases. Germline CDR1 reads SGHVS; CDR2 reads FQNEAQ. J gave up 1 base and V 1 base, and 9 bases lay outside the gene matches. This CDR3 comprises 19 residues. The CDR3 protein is CASSLGTSGRNIISYEQYF. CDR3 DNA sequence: TGTGCCAGCAGCTTAGGGACTAGCGGGAGGAACATAATATCCTACGAGCAGTACTTC.

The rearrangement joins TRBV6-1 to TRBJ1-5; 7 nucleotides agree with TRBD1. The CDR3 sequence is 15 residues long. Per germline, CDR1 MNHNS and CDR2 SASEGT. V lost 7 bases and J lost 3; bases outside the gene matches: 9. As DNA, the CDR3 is TGTGCCAGCACTCCCGGACAGGCGTCCAATCAGCCCCAGCATTTT. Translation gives CASTPGQASNQPQHF.

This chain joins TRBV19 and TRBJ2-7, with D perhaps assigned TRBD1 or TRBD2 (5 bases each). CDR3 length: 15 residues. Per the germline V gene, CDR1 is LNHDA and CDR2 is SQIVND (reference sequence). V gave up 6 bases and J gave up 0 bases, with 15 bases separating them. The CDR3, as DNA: TGTGCCAGTAGGGGACGGATGGGGGTCTCCTACGAGCAGTACTTC. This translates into CASRGRMGVSYEQYF.

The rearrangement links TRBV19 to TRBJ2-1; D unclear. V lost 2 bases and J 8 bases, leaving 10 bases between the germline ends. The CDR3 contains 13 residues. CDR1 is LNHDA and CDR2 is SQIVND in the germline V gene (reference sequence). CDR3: CASSIYPLDEQFF. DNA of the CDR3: TGTGCCAGTAGTATATATCCGCTAGATGAGCAGTTCTTC.

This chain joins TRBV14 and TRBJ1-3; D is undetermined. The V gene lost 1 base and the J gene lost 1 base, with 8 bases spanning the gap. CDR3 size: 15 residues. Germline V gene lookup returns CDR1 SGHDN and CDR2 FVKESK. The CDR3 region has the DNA TGTGCCAGCAGCCAAGCCATGGGTTCTGGAAACACCATATATTTT. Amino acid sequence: CASSQAMGSGNTIYF.

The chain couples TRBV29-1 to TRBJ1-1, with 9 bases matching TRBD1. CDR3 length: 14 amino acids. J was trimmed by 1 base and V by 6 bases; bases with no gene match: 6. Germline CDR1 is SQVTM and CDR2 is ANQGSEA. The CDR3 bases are TGCAGCGTCGTACAGACAGGGGGGAACACTGAAGCTTTCTTT. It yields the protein CSVVQTGGNTEAFF.

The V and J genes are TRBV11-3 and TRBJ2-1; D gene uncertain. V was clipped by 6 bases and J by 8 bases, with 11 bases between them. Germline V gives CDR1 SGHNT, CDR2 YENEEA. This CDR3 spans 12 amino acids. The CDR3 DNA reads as TGTGCCAGCAGTTGGGTAGAGGATGAGCAGTTCTTC. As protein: CASSWVEDEQFF. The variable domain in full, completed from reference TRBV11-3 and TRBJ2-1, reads EAGVVQSPRYKIIEKKQPVAFWCNPISGHNTLYWYLQNLGQGPELLIRYENEEAVDDSQLPKDRFSAERLKGVDSTLKIQPAELGDSAVYLCASSWVEDEQFFGPGTRLTVL.

CDR3 residues: CATSRGGTYGYTF. CDR3 nucleotides: TGTGCCACCAGCAGAGGGGGGACGTATGGCTACACCTTC. The chain combines TRBV15 with TRBJ1-2, with D possibly TRBD1 on 5 matching bases. There are 13 residues in the CDR3. Trimming pared 1 base from V and 5 bases from J, leaving 8 bases between. CDR1 is LNHNV, CDR2 YYDKDF, per germline (reference sequence).

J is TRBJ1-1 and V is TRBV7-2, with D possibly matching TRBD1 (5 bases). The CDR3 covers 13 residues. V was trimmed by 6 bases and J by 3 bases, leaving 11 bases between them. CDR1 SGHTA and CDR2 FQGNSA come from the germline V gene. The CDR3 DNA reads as TGTGCCAGCAGAGCCGACAGATACACTGAAGCTTTCTTT. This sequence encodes CASRADRYTEAFF.

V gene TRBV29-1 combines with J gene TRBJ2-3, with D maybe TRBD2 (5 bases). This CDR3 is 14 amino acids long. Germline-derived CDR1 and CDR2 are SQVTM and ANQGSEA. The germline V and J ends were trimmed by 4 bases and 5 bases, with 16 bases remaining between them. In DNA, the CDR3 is TGCAGCGTTGCGGGATTCGGCATGGGAGATACGCAGTATTTT. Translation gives CSVAGFGMGDTQYF.

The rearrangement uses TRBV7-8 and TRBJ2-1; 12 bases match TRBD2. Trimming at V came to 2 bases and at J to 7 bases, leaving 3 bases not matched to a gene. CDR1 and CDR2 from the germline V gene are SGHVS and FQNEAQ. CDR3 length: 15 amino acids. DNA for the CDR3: TGTGCCAGCAGCTTACTAGCGGGAGGGAGTAATGAGCAGTTCTTC. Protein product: CASSLLAGGSNEQFF.

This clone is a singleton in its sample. CDR3: CASSLWAGADYGYTF. In DNA form, the CDR3 reads TGTGCCAGCAGTTTATGGGCAGGGGCGGACTATGGCTACACCTTC. The rearrangement uses TRBV27 and TRBJ1-2; TRBD1 might be the D (6 bases). The CDR3 spans 15 residues. Germline CDR1 MNHEY, CDR2 SMNVEV (reference sequence). V lost 1 base, J lost 3 bases, and 12 bases lay in between.

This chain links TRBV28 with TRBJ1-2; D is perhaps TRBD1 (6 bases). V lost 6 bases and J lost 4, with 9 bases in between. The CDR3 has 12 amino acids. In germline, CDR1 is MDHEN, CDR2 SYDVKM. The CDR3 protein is CASSTGFYGYTF. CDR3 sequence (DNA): TGTGCCAGCAGCACAGGGTTCTATGGCTACACCTTC.